This T cell receptor beta chain is from a study of shared clonotypes between healthy human individuals. As for this clone: Its target is not known.

The protocol was immunoSEQ multiplex PCR, while the TCRdb copy is restricted to in-frame clones and leaves out a portion. The profile shows some 470,000 clones, about 79% of them singletons. With 9 bases clipped from V and 6 bases from J, the junction kept 6 bases outside the gene matches. Per the germline V gene, CDR1 is MDHEN and CDR2 is SYDVKM. The CDR3 extends over 13 amino acids. Points from the study as a whole: Sample collection involved blood only; tissue repertoires are likely different.

The clonotype was recovered from a middle-aged woman in good health. Some clones in this sample may be carry-over from other donors' samples. Sequencing input: PBMCs. This sequence joins TRBV28 and TRBJ2-2; 8 bases map to TRBD1. CDR3 nucleotides: TGTGCCAGTAAGACAGGGGACGCCGGGGAGCTGTTTTTT. This codes for CASKTGDAGELFF.